Sequencing of this T cell receptor beta chain was carried out in a study of blood T cell repertoires in COVID-19. This clone was picked up one time. TCRdb keeps only in-frame clones here, not all; method: immunoSEQ multiplex PCR. The table shows hundreds of thousands of clones, with around 84% occurring only once. Per germline, CDR1 MDHEN and CDR2 SYDVKM. Trimming shortened V by 2 bases and J by 7 bases, and 9 bases separated the two germline ends. The CDR3 contains 13 residues. The rearrangement links TRBV28 to TRBJ2-1; D is undetermined. Sequencing input: peripheral blood. The clonotype originates from a man in his 70s with acute or convalescent COVID-19. This CDR3 is CASSLPRSNEQFF. The CDR3, as DNA: TGTGCCAGCAGTTTACCCAGGTCGAATGAGCAGTTCTTC.